This T cell receptor beta chain is from a study of blood T cell repertoires in COVID-19. Study information: The United States, Italy and Spain supplied acute and convalescent COVID-19 samples.

J gave up 0 bases and V 2 bases, and 1 base lay outside the gene matches. The CDR3 totals 15 residues. The germline V gene has CDR1 SGHNT and CDR2 YYREEE (reference sequence). All recovered Cohort 3 donors got two negative PCRs, got clearance, or saw symptom resolution. The authors' processing: Estimated nucleated cell counts came from reference gene primer amplification. TCRdb's table, derived via immunoSEQ multiplex PCR, lists solely in-frame clones and lacks some. V and J calls and clone size are those listed in that table; D and trimming were worked out from the DNA. The sample has about 140,000 clones; approximately 79% are singletons.

The rearrangement joins TRBV5-4 to TRBJ1-4, with 7 bases matching TRBD1. Source material: PBMCs or T cells enriched from blood (not recorded which). The source of this sequence is a woman aged 45-59 years who had recovered from COVID-19. The CDR3 loop reads CASSFGQATNEKLFF. In nucleotides, the CDR3 is TGTGCCAGCAGCTTCGGACAGGCAACTAATGAAAAACTGTTTTTT.